This TCR beta chain appears in the sequencing data of a study of beta chain features in type 1 diabetes. This clone came up a few times. Its specificity is unknown. Notes on the study in general: In the patient group, naive, central memory and Treg TCRB repertoires seemed more alike than in the healthy donor group. Moderately but significantly shorter TCRB CDR3s were found in Type 1 diabetes patients in all four CD4+ subsets.

With 6 bases clipped from V and 6 bases from J, the junction kept 6 bases outside the gene matches. This CDR3 region has 15 residues. Looked up from germline, CDR1 is SGHVS and CDR2 is FNYEAQ. The whole isolated RNA underwent reverse transcription, so sequencing captured expressed TCRB transcripts. Assay used: immunoSEQ multiplex PCR; TCRdb lists only in-frame clones, some missing. Among 130,000 or so clones listed, roughly a sixth were seen once. This clonotype was obtained from a man aged 18 to 29 with type 1 diabetes. The chain combines TRBV7-6 with TRBJ2-2; 11 positions match TRBD2. The sample was central memory CD4+ T cells from blood. The CDR3 here is CASRLTSGIAGELFF. CDR3 DNA sequence: TGTGCCAGCAGGCTGACTAGCGGGATCGCCGGGGAGCTGTTTTTT.